This T cell receptor beta chain stems from a study of cytomegalovirus exposure and HLA in healthy donors (dated by TCRdb to between 2016 and 2019). As for the study more broadly: According to an earlier analysis of a few hundred of the donors, about 179 million T cells yielded approximately 120 million unique TCR beta sequences and about 280 Gb of sequence data. Among 350 to 400 genotyped donors of the cohort, an average of roughly 240,000 unique TCR beta nucleotide sequences were sequenced per donor, roughly a sixth of them non-productive. Alongside the repertoire data, information on donor age, sex, ethnicity and CMV serostatus was compiled. Among the roughly 380 genotyped donors, approximately 82% belonged to the genetic ancestry cluster associated with self-reported Caucasian donors. A later analysis re-analyzed previously published TCR beta repertoires from 666 donors and added high-resolution HLA genotyping to study TCR occurrence patterns. Both class I and class II loci were covered by HLA typing, at four-digit resolution. Rather than using new phenotypic data, the later analysis identified candidate immune exposures from TCR beta sequences and from how often those sequences occurred across donors. Typing coverage varied by locus: about 620-640 donors for A, B, C, DRB1 and DQB1; more than 500 for DQA1; about 600 for DPA1; under 490 for DPB1. Every repertoire in the discovery cohort had been generated on one and the same sequencing platform. An earlier analysis of several hundred of the donors applied high-throughput TCR beta sequencing to assess whether each TCR beta V gene segment acted as functional or pseudogenic. A later genetic analysis used genome-wide SNP genotypes for about 65% of the roughly 670 donors, treating that subset as a discovery cohort. High-throughput TCR immunosequencing, statistical association of individual TCRs with disease status, and machine learning were combined to predict cytomegalovirus infection status. About 320 gigabases of sequencing data and 78 million or so unique TCR sequences were included in an early release covering around 650 HLA-typed donors. The study profiled the T cell repertoires of about 640 subjects by immunosequencing and related them to cytomegalovirus serostatus. The study was designed to test whether signatures of past pathogen exposure could be identified by cataloging public T cell receptors. In addition to the first cohort of approximately 650 subjects, a separate validation cohort of some 120 different subjects was used. Roughly 5 DR-DQ haplotypes were treated as single units for association and clustering because of strong linkage in the cohort.

The cohort was made up of 650 to 700 healthy bone marrow donors. All cohort members were sampled while nominally healthy, although unrecorded immune exposures were likely present. The donor was CMV seronegative and was included in the group of 352 seronegative cohort members. A peripheral blood sample was collected from each donor, and TCR beta sequencing was performed on peripheral blood mononuclear cells. The Qiagen DNeasy Blood Extraction Kit was used to extract genomic DNA from the blood cell samples. From a lookup of the germline V gene, CDR1 and CDR2 are SGHTA and FQGTGA. From its cysteine to its phenylalanine, the CDR3 spans 13 amino acids. Solely the CDR3 DNA is kept, with 39 bases framed from the first base. Trimming removed 2 bases from V and 7 bases from J, leaving 9 bases between the germline ends. The receptor library was made with the immunoSEQ multiplex PCR assay. For the multiplex PCR, a mixture combining 60 forward primers for TCR Vbeta segments and 13 reverse primers for TCR Jbeta segments was used. The CDR3 region of rearranged TCR beta genes was amplified from genomic DNA with a multiplex PCR assay. On the Illumina HiSeq System, the amplified TCR beta libraries were sequenced as 87-base-pair reads. On the study's bioinformatics: A later analysis counted 65 million to 90 million unique TCR beta chains across the 700 or so repertoires, and 10 million to 12 million of these chains were shared by at least two donors. To remove PCR and sequencing errors, raw reads were error-corrected and collapsed into unique sequences using a nearest-neighbor algorithm that merged closely related sequences. To assign V, D and J gene segments, CDR3 sequences were aligned to IMGT reference sequences. For a sequence to be retained, a match of at least six nucleotides was required to both a V gene segment and a J gene segment. A rearrangement counted as productive if the CDR3 had no stop codons and remained in frame with V and J, and every other rearrangement counted as non-productive. CDR3 was defined according to IMGT convention as the region running from the second conserved V-encoded cysteine to the conserved J-encoded phenylalanine. The earlier analysis of some 580 of the donors excluded any sequence lacking an unambiguous match to a single V gene segment. In an earlier analysis of some 590 of the donors, V segments were called functional above 56.7% productive rearrangements and were called segregating when the between-donor standard deviation exceeded 5%. To diagnose cytomegalovirus status from the catalog of TCR beta chain sequences, a statistical classification framework was built. A later analysis assigned V and J genes by comparing TCR nucleotide sequences with IMGT/GENE-DB human TR gene sequences. In a later analysis, CDR3 sequences and most-parsimonious VDJ recombination scenarios were assigned using the TCRdist pipeline. A later analysis defined each TCR beta chain by its CDR3 amino acid sequence plus V-gene family, and excluded reads lacking a unique V-gene family. To address suspected cross-contamination and a sequencing artifact, a later analysis removed under 600 highly shared, low-generation-probability nucleotide sequences. For each public chain, a later analysis derived a clonal expansion index from normalized ranks of inferred template counts within each repertoire. A later analysis computed generation probabilities with a VDJ recombination model fitted to out-of-frame rearrangements, and checked the results against IGoR. A later analysis scored TCR-TCR, TCR-HLA and TCR-CMV co-occurrence with hypergeometric tests, applying a repertoire-size bias correction to TCR pairs. To estimate false discovery rates, a later analysis permuted the HLA or CMV assignments 20 times. In a later analysis, co-occurring TCRs were grouped using DBSCAN, and TCRdist sequence similarity was added for clustering within HLA-allele-positive subsets. Co-occurrence clustering excluded repertoires with fewer than 30,000 or more than 120,000 public chains, plus five with anomalous nucleotide sharing. What TCRdb holds here is the immuneACCESS table cut down to in-frame rearrangements. Part of the clones is not present; checked against another copy, under half of the missing clones reflect an unresolved V gene, and the others are unexplained. The D gene and trimming were derived from the DNA, and the V and J assignments and clone size from that table. For this sample the table gives 60,000 to 70,000 clones, of which roughly 78% were detected only once. The top ten constitute 9% to 10% of the sample.

This clone has a handful of counts. Its antigen is not yet known. No base-level quality is on record; no much larger clone is a single base apart. Summary of the overall study and its limitations: Most TCR sequences were observed very rarely across donors, whereas some public TCRs were present in many individuals. Most CMV-associated TCR beta chains appeared to be HLA-restricted in a later analysis, and the HLA associations seemed to be driven largely by CMV exposure. A later analysis found that TCR association rates varied across HLA loci, with DRB1 alleles showing the most associated TCRs and HLA-C alleles the fewest. A later genetic analysis reported fewer N-insertions in productive TCRs among donors in an Asian-associated ancestry cluster than the roughly 670-donor mean. The authors suggested that the approach could potentially be generalized to other disease states and immunological phenotypes. HLA typing was unavailable for some donors at each locus, so association tests used only the typed subset. A cluster of highly shared sequence variants was judged likely to be a technical artifact of the sequencing pipeline. Only TCR beta chains were sequenced in this cohort, and the absence of alpha or paired-chain data limited detectable features. A further reported finding was that TCR beta sequences accurately predicted the HLA-A and HLA-B alleles for most subjects in the first cohort. Some IMGT-functional V segments, including TRBV6-2 and TRBV6-3, could not be distinguished by the 87-base-pair reads and were therefore excluded. Linkage disequilibrium might explain the correlated functional status among segregating V segments, but an unknown experimental factor could not be ruled out. At a false discovery rate of 0.05, a later analysis linked about 16,000 TCR beta sequences to specific HLA alleles. Approximately 16 rarely observed V segments, including chromosome 9 orphons, were excluded from the earlier analysis of approximately 500 of the donors because counts were too low. The classifier was reported to diagnose cytomegalovirus status with high specificity and sensitivity in both the original cohort and the validation cohort. Sequencing depth was assumed to be roughly uniform across donors in the presence/absence analyses, though that assumption may not hold. Assigning TCR associations to individual alleles was difficult when HLA alleles, especially DR and DQ, strongly co-occurred. A later analysis reported that several top co-occurrence clusters appeared linked to parvovirus B19, influenza, CMV and Epstein-Barr virus. The study listed approximately 150 TCR beta chains as associated with cytomegalovirus. In vitro tests confirmed that a few of the cytomegalovirus-associated TCR beta chains recognize cytomegalovirus antigens. A later genetic analysis associated a missense DCLRE1C variant with V-gene and J-gene trimming of TCR beta chains, and an independent cohort replicated the association. Broadly in line with IMGT annotations, most TCR beta V segments showed up in productive rearrangements about 87% or about 30% of the time in an earlier analysis of several hundred of the donors. For the cohort, immune exposure information was limited to CMV serostatus. Compared with equally common non-associated chains, HLA-associated TCR beta chains in a later analysis were more clonally expanded and had lower generation probabilities.

Sequenced sample: PBMCs. The receptor was isolated from a man aged 35-49 years in good health and CMV-seronegative. The chain couples TRBV7-3 to TRBJ2-1; no D gene call is confident. The nucleotides are TGTGCCAGCAGCTTACTCTTGGAGAATGAGCAGTTCTTC. Its translation is CASSLLLENEQFF. The full variable domain, completed from the reference TRBV7-3 and TRBJ2-1 proteins outside the CDR3, reads GAGVSQTPSNKVTEKGKYVELRCDPISGHTALYWYRQSLGQGPEFLIYFQGTGAADDSGLPNDRFFAVRPEGSVSTLKIQRTERGDSAVYLCASSLLLENEQFFGPGTRLTVL.